A selection of T cell receptor beta chains follows, all from one sample in a study of cytomegalovirus exposure and HLA in healthy donors. Only in-frame clones appear in the TCRdb table, and some are missing; sequencing was by immunoSEQ multiplex PCR. The sample holds tens of thousands of clones; around 79% are singletons and the top ten take around 4.5%. The sequenced material came from PBMCs. The receptors stem from a man aged 35 to 55 in good health and CMV-seronegative. The CDR3 runs from the conserved cysteine through the conserved F or W. D genes are given only for firm matches. The size of a clone is reported for some rows only, either as once, few or many, or as a class for expanded clones.

J gene: TRBJ2-2
D gene: TRBD2
clone size: once
V gene: TRBV19
CDR3 length: 16
CDR3 DNA: TGTGCCAGTAGTAGACCAGCGGGGACGAACACCGGGGAGCTGTTTTTT
CDR3 protein: CASSRPAGTNTGELFF

J gene: TRBJ2-5
D gene: TRBD1
clone size: .
V gene: TRBV5-8
CDR3 length: 18
CDR3 DNA: TGTGCCAGCAACAAAACTACCGGGACAGGGCGCCTCCAGGAGACCCAGTACTTC
CDR3 protein: CASNKTTGTGRLQETQYF

J gene: TRBJ2-7
D gene: TRBD1
clone size: .
V gene: TRBV13
CDR3 length: 14
CDR3 DNA: TGTGCCAGCAGCACCCGGGACAGCTCCTACGAGCAGTACTTC
CDR3 protein: CASSTRDSSYEQYF

J gene: TRBJ1-2
D gene: .
clone size: .
V gene: TRBV7-3
CDR3 length: 12
CDR3 DNA: TGTGCCAGCGGTTTCGGCGGCGGGGGCTACACCTTC
CDR3 protein: CASGFGGGGYTF

J gene: TRBJ2-1
D gene: TRBD2
clone size: .
V gene: TRBV30
CDR3 length: 15
CDR3 DNA: TGTGCCTGGGGGGGAGCTAGCGGGAGATACAATGAGCAGTTCTTC
CDR3 protein: CAWGGASGRYNEQFF

J gene: TRBJ1-1
D gene: .
clone size: .
V gene: TRBV20-1
CDR3 length: 10
CDR3 DNA: TGCAGTGCTAGCTACACTGAAGCTTTCTTT
CDR3 protein: CSASYTEAFF

J gene: TRBJ2-7
D gene: TRBD2
clone size: .
V gene: TRBV28
CDR3 length: 14
CDR3 DNA: TGTGCCAGCAGTCTGGGACTAGGGGCCTACGAGCAGTACTTC
CDR3 protein: CASSLGLGAYEQYF

J gene: TRBJ1-4
D gene: TRBD1
clone size: .
V gene: TRBV7-9
CDR3 length: 16
CDR3 DNA: TGTGCCAGCAGCGGCTTAGGGACAGCAACTAATGAAAAACTGTTTTTT
CDR3 protein: CASSGLGTATNEKLFF

J gene: TRBJ2-5
D gene: .
clone size: .
V gene: TRBV11-2
CDR3 length: 13
CDR3 DNA: TGTGCCAGCAGCTCACTAGATTTGGAGACCCAGTACTTC
CDR3 protein: CASSSLDLETQYF

J gene: TRBJ2-1
D gene: .
clone size: .
V gene: TRBV5-1
CDR3 length: 15
CDR3 DNA: TGCGCCAGCAGCTTGGATACTCCTTCCTACAATGAGCAGTTCTTC
CDR3 protein: CASSLDTPSYNEQFF

J gene: TRBJ1-1
D gene: .
clone size: .
V gene: TRBV28
CDR3 length: 15
CDR3 DNA: TGTGCCAGCAGTTTAGGCTCAGGGGAGAACACTGAAGCTTTCTTT
CDR3 protein: CASSLGSGENTEAFF

J gene: TRBJ1-6
D gene: TRBD1
clone size: .
V gene: TRBV30
CDR3 length: 15
CDR3 DNA: TGTGCCTGGAGTGTACCAACAGGGGGCTACGAACCCCTCCACTTT
CDR3 protein: CAWSVPTGGYEPLHF

J gene: TRBJ1-2
D gene: TRBD1
clone size: .
V gene: TRBV28
CDR3 length: 14
CDR3 DNA: TGTGCCAGCACCCGAATCACAGGGGGCTATGGCTACACCTTC
CDR3 protein: CASTRITGGYGYTF

J gene: TRBJ1-5
D gene: .
clone size: few
V gene: TRBV7-8
CDR3 length: 14
CDR3 DNA: TGTGCCAGCAGCTTATCAGAGGGCAATCAGCCCCAGCATTTT
CDR3 protein: CASSLSEGNQPQHF

J gene: TRBJ1-3
D gene: .
clone size: .
V gene: TRBV6-1
CDR3 length: 14
CDR3 DNA: TGTGCCAGCAGTGAGGAGCTGACTGGAAACACCATATATTTT
CDR3 protein: CASSEELTGNTIYF

J gene: TRBJ2-3
D gene: .
clone size: once
V gene: TRBV30
CDR3 length: 14
CDR3 DNA: TGTGCCTGCCACCCGGGGGAGAGGACAGATACGCAGTATTTT
CDR3 protein: CACHPGERTDTQYF

J gene: TRBJ2-7
D gene: .
clone size: few
V gene: TRBV7-6
CDR3 length: 13
CDR3 DNA: TGTGCCAGCAGCTTAGCCCAGGGCTACGAGCAGTACTTC
CDR3 protein: CASSLAQGYEQYF

J gene: TRBJ1-4
D gene: TRBD1
clone size: .
V gene: TRBV19
CDR3 length: 14
CDR3 DNA: TGTGCCAGTAGTGTGACAGGGGTGTACGAAAAACTGTTTTTT
CDR3 protein: CASSVTGVYEKLFF

J gene: TRBJ2-2
D gene: TRBD2
clone size: .
V gene: TRBV7-3
CDR3 length: 21
CDR3 DNA: TGTGCCAGCAGCCCGCTAACCGGGACTAGCGGGACTTCTGAGGTCACCGGGGAGCTGTTTTTT
CDR3 protein: CASSPLTGTSGTSEVTGELFF

J gene: TRBJ2-5
D gene: TRBD2
clone size: .
V gene: TRBV7-2
CDR3 length: 16
CDR3 DNA: TGTGCCAGCAGCTTATTGGGAGCGGGAGGTCGAGAGACCCAGTACTTC
CDR3 protein: CASSLLGAGGRETQYF

J gene: TRBJ1-6
D gene: TRBD1
clone size: .
V gene: TRBV7-2
CDR3 length: 16
CDR3 DNA: TGTGCCAGCAGCATCTTGGGACAGGGAAACGGTTCACCCCTCCACTTT
CDR3 protein: CASSILGQGNGSPLHF

J gene: TRBJ1-5
D gene: TRBD1
clone size: .
V gene: TRBV30
CDR3 length: 15
CDR3 DNA: TGTGCCTGGAGTCGAACAGGGGCTAGCAATCAGCCCCAGCATTTT
CDR3 protein: CAWSRTGASNQPQHF

J gene: TRBJ2-1
D gene: .
clone size: .
V gene: TRBV6-1
CDR3 length: 12
CDR3 DNA: TGTGCCAGTTCATTGGCTCCTAATGAGCAGTTCTTC
CDR3 protein: CASSLAPNEQFF

J gene: TRBJ1-2
D gene: TRBD1
clone size: .
V gene: TRBV4-3
CDR3 length: 16
CDR3 DNA: TGCGCCAGCAGCCAACTCCGGACAGGAATAAACTATGGCTACACCTTC
CDR3 protein: CASSQLRTGINYGYTF

J gene: TRBJ2-2
D gene: .
clone size: few
V gene: TRBV10-3
CDR3 length: 15
CDR3 DNA: TGTGCCATCAGTGGGCGGCAGACGAACACCGGGGAGCTGTTTTTT
CDR3 protein: CAISGRQTNTGELFF

J gene: TRBJ2-7
D gene: TRBD2
clone size: .
V gene: TRBV27
CDR3 length: 16
CDR3 DNA: TGTGCCAGCAGCCCACAAGGTAGCGGGAGTGTCCACGAGCAGTACTTC
CDR3 protein: CASSPQGSGSVHEQYF

J gene: TRBJ2-7
D gene: TRBD1
clone size: .
V gene: TRBV4-1
CDR3 length: 14
CDR3 DNA: TGCGCCAGCAGCCAGACAGGGGAAGACTACGAGCAGTACTTC
CDR3 protein: CASSQTGEDYEQYF

J gene: TRBJ2-1
D gene: .
clone size: .
V gene: TRBV5-4
CDR3 length: 13
CDR3 DNA: TGTGCCAGCAGCGCCGACTATCTGGGTGAGCAGTTCTTC
CDR3 protein: CASSADYLGEQFF

J gene: TRBJ1-1
D gene: TRBD1
clone size: .
V gene: TRBV10-1
CDR3 length: 13
CDR3 DNA: TGCGCCAGCAGTTCTGACAGGGAGGCTGAAGCTTTCTTT
CDR3 protein: CASSSDREAEAFF

J gene: TRBJ2-1
D gene: TRBD2
clone size: .
V gene: TRBV27
CDR3 length: 16
CDR3 DNA: TGTGCCAGCAGTTCAACCGGGACTAGCGTATACAATGAGCAGTTCTTC
CDR3 protein: CASSSTGTSVYNEQFF

J gene: TRBJ2-1
D gene: TRBD2
clone size: .
V gene: TRBV9
CDR3 length: 13
CDR3 DNA: TGTGCCAGCAGCGAGCGGGATGACAATGAGCAGTTCTTC
CDR3 protein: CASSERDDNEQFF

J gene: TRBJ2-7
D gene: TRBD1
clone size: once
V gene: TRBV15
CDR3 length: 15
CDR3 DNA: TGTGCCACCAGCAGACCGGGACAGGACTCCTACGAGCAGTACTTC
CDR3 protein: CATSRPGQDSYEQYF

J gene: TRBJ1-3
D gene: .
clone size: .
V gene: TRBV6-6
CDR3 length: 15
CDR3 DNA: TGTGCCAGCAGTTATGTTAGTGGCTCTGGAAACACCATATATTTT
CDR3 protein: CASSYVSGSGNTIYF

J gene: TRBJ1-1
D gene: .
clone size: .
V gene: TRBV9
CDR3 length: 15
CDR3 DNA: TGTGCCAGCAGCGTAGGGTGGGCCAGGAACACTGAAGCTTTCTTT
CDR3 protein: CASSVGWARNTEAFF

J gene: TRBJ1-1
D gene: .
clone size: .
V gene: TRBV15
CDR3 length: 13
CDR3 DNA: TGTGCCACCAGCACCGGGGAGAACACTGAAGCTTTCTTT
CDR3 protein: CATSTGENTEAFF

J gene: TRBJ2-1
D gene: .
clone size: .
V gene: TRBV27
CDR3 length: 15
CDR3 DNA: TGTGCCAGCAACCACGGACAGCCTTCCTCGAATGAGCAGTTCTTC
CDR3 protein: CASNHGQPSSNEQFF

J gene: TRBJ1-1
D gene: TRBD1
clone size: .
V gene: TRBV7-2
CDR3 length: 15
CDR3 DNA: TGTGCCAGCAGCTTAGCTAGACAGGGTGGCACTGAAGCTTTCTTT
CDR3 protein: CASSLARQGGTEAFF

J gene: TRBJ2-1
D gene: TRBD2
clone size: .
V gene: TRBV2
CDR3 length: 15
CDR3 DNA: TGTGCCAGCAGTGACTCCGGGACTAGACGTAATGAGCAGTTCTTC
CDR3 protein: CASSDSGTRRNEQFF

J gene: TRBJ2-1
D gene: .
clone size: .
V gene: TRBV13
CDR3 length: 14
CDR3 DNA: TGTGCCAGCAGCTTCCTAGGAGCCAGCAATGAGCAGTTCTTC
CDR3 protein: CASSFLGASNEQFF

J gene: TRBJ1-2
D gene: .
clone size: .
V gene: TRBV7-9
CDR3 length: 14
CDR3 DNA: TGTGCCAGCAGCCAAGAAACTGCTACCGGGGGCTACACCTTC
CDR3 protein: CASSQETATGGYTF

J gene: TRBJ1-3
D gene: TRBD1
clone size: .
V gene: TRBV2
CDR3 length: 16
CDR3 DNA: TGTGCCAGCAGTGAACAGGGGACAGGGACTGGAAACACCATATATTTT
CDR3 protein: CASSEQGTGTGNTIYF

J gene: TRBJ2-5
D gene: TRBD2
clone size: once
V gene: TRBV19
CDR3 length: 16
CDR3 DNA: TGTGCCAGTAGTACCCAACCGGGACTAGCATGGGAGACCCAGTACTTC
CDR3 protein: CASSTQPGLAWETQYF

J gene: TRBJ1-5
D gene: TRBD1
clone size: .
V gene: TRBV19
CDR3 length: 17
CDR3 DNA: TGTGCCAGTAGTATCCCCCACGGACAGGTCAGCAATCAGCCCCAGCATTTT
CDR3 protein: CASSIPHGQVSNQPQHF

J gene: TRBJ2-5
D gene: .
clone size: .
V gene: TRBV19
CDR3 length: 15
CDR3 DNA: TGTGCCAGTAGTCCCGAGGGACAACTCCAAGAGACCCAGTACTTC
CDR3 protein: CASSPEGQLQETQYF

J gene: TRBJ1-2
D gene: TRBD1
clone size: few
V gene: TRBV29-1
CDR3 length: 12
CDR3 DNA: TGCAGCGTTGATCGGACAGGGAGAGGCTACACCTTC
CDR3 protein: CSVDRTGRGYTF

J gene: TRBJ2-5
D gene: TRBD1
clone size: few
V gene: TRBV5-6
CDR3 length: 17
CDR3 DNA: TGTGCCAGCAGCTATGAACGGGACAGGGTTTTTGGAGAGACCCAGTACTTC
CDR3 protein: CASSYERDRVFGETQYF